This entry features one T cell receptor beta chain sequence. The data originate from a study of control samples from healthy donors and cancer patients. Sequenced by immunoSEQ multiplex PCR; TCRdb stores in-frame clones only, minus some. The sample carries about 130,000 clones, roughly 92% recorded once. This CDR3 has 15 amino acids. Germline assignment: CDR1 ENHRY and CDR2 SYGVKD. Germline trimming cut 4 bases from V and 3 bases from J; bases unmatched to any gene: 9. The sequenced material came from PBMCs. V is TRBV10-3 and J is TRBJ2-7; the match to TRBD2 covers 7 bases. The receptor was derived from a man at least 80 years old with head and neck cancer. CDR3 DNA sequence: TGTGCCATCAGTGGATCGACGGGGGAGGGCTACGAGCAGTACTTC. Amino acids: CAISGSTGEGYEQYF.